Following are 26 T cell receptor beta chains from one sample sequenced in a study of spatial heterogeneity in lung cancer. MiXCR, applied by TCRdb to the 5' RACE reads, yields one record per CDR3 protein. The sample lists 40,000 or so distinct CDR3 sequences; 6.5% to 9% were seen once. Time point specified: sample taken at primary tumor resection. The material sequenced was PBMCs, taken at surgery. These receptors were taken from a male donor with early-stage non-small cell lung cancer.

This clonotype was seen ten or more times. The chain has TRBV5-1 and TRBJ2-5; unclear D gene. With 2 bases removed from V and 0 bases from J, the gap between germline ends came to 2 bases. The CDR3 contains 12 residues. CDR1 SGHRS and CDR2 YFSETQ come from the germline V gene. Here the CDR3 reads CASSLNQETQYF. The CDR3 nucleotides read TGCGCCAGCAGCTTAAACCAAGAGACCCAGTACTTC.

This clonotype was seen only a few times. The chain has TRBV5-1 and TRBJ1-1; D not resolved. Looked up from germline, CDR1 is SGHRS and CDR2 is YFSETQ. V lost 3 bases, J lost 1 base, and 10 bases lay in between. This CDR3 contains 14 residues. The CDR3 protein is CASSWRAGNTEAFF. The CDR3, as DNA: TGCGCCAGCAGCTGGCGGGCCGGGAACACTGAAGCTTTCTTT.

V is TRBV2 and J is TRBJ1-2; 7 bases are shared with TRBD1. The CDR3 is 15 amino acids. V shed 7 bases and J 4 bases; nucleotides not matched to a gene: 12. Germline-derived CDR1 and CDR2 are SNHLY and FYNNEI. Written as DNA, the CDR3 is TGTGCCAGCACTTTTCCCTCCAGGGGGACCTATGGCTACACCTTC. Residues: CASTFPSRGTYGYTF.

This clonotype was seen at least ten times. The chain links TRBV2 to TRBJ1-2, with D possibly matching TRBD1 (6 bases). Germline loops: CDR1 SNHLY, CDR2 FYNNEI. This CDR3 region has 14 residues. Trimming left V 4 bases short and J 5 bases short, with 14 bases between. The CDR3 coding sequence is TGTGCCAGCAGTGCTGGAGACAGGCAATATGGCTACACCTTC. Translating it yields CASSAGDRQYGYTF. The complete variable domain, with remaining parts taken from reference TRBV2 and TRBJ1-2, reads EPEVTQTPSHQVTQMGQEVILRCVPISNHLYFYWYRQILGQKVEFLVSFYNNEISEKSEIFDDQFSVERPDGSNFTLKIRSTKLEDSAMYFCASSAGDRQYGYTFGSGTRLTVV.

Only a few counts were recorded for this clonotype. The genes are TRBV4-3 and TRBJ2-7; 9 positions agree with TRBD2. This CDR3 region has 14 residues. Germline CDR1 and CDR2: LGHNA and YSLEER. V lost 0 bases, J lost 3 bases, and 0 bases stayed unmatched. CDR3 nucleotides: TGCGCCAGCAGCCAAGATAGCGGGGGCTACGAGCAGTACTTC. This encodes CASSQDSGGYEQYF.

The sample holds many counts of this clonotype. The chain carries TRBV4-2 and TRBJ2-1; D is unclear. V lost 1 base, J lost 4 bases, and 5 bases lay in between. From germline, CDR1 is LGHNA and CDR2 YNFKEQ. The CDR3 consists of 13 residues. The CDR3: CASSQGAYNEQFF. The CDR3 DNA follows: TGTGCCAGCAGCCAAGGCGCGTACAATGAGCAGTTCTTC.

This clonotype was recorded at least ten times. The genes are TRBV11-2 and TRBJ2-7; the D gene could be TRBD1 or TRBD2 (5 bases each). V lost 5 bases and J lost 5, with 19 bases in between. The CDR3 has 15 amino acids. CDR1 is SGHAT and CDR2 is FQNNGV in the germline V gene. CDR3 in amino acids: CASSPDGGHVNEQYV. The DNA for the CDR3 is TGTGCCAGCAGCCCAGACGGAGGACATGTCAACGAGCAGTACGTC.

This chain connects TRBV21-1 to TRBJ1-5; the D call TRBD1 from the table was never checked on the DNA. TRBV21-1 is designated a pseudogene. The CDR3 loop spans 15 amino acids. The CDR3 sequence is CASRVGGVSNQPQHF. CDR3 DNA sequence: TGTGCCAGCAGAGTAGGGGGCGTCAGCAATCAGCCCCAGCATTTT.

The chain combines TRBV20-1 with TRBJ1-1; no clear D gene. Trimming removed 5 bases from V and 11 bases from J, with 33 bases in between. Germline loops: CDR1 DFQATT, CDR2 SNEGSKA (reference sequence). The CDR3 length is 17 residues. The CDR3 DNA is TGCAGTGCTCCAGTCTCCCCGGACCCAGAGGACTCGCGCAGGGCTTTCTTT. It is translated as CSAPVSPDPEDSRRAFF.

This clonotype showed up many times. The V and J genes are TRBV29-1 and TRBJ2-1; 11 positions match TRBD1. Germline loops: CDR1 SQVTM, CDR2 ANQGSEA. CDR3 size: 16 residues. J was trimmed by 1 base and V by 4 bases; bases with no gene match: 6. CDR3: CSVGARDRGSYNEQFF. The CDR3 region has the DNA TGCAGCGTTGGAGCCCGGGACAGGGGGTCCTACAATGAGCAGTTCTTC.

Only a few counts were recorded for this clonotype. This chain's CDR3 is CASWDRPETQYF. CDR3 DNA sequence: TGCGCCAGCTGGGACAGGCCAGAGACCCAGTACTTC. The chain employs TRBV10-2 and TRBJ2-5, with 8 bases lining up with TRBD1. The CDR3 spans 12 residues. V shed 8 bases, J shed 4 bases, and the junction held 3 bases outside the gene matches. CDR1 is WSHSY and CDR2 is SAAADI in the germline V gene.

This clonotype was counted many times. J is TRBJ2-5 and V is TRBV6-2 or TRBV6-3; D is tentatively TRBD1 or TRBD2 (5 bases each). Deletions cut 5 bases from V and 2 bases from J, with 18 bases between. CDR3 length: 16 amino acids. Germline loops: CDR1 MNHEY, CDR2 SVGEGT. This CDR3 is CASSRRIGDGQETQYF. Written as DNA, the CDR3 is TGTGCCAGCAGTAGGCGAATTGGGGACGGACAAGAGACCCAGTACTTC.

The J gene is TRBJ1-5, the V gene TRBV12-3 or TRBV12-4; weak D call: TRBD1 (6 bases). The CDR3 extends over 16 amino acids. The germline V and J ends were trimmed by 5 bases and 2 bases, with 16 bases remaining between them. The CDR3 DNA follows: TGTGCCAGCAGTGCGTGGGGGGGCGAAGGCAATCAGCCCCAGCATTTT. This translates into CASSAWGGEGNQPQHF.

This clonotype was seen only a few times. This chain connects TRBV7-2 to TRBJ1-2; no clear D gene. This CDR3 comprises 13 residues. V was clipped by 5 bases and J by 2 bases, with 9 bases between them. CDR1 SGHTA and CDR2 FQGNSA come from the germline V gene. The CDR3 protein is CASSAIANYGYTF. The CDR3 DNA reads TGTGCCAGCAGCGCGATCGCCAACTATGGCTACACCTTC.

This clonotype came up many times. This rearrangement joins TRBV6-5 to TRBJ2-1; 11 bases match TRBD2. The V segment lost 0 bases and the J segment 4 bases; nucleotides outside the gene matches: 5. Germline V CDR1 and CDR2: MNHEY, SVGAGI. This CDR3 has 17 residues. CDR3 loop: CASSYSPLAGVYNEQFF. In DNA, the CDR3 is TGTGCCAGCAGTTACTCACCACTAGCGGGGGTTTACAATGAGCAGTTCTTC.

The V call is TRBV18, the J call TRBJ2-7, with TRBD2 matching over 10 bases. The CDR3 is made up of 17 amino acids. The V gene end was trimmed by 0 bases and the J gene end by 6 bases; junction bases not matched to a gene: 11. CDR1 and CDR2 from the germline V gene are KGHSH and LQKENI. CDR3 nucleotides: TGTGCCAGCTCACCACCGGGGAGCGGGGGGGCCTTCGGCGAGCAGTACTTC. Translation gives CASSPPGSGGAFGEQYF. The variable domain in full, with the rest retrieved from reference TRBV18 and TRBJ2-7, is NAGVMQNPRHLVRRRGQEARLRCSPMKGHSHVYWYRQLPEEGLKFMVYLQKENIIDESGMPKERFSAEFPKEGPSILRIQQVVRGDSAAYFCASSPPGSGGAFGEQYFGPGTRLTVT.

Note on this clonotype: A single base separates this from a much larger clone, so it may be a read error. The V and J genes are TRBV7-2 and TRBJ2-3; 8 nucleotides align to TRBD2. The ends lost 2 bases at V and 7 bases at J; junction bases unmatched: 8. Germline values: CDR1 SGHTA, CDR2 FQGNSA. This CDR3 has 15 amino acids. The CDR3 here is CASSLRAGEANTQYF. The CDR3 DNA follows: TGTGCCAGCAGCTTACGAGCGGGAGAGGCAAATACGCAGTATTTT.

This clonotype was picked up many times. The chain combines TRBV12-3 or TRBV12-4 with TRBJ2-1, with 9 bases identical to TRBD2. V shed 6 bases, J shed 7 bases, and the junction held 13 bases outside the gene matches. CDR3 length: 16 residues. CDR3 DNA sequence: TGTGCCAGCAGCCCCCTTCGCGGGGGGGCGGGGAATGAGCAGTTCTTC. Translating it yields CASSPLRGGAGNEQFF.

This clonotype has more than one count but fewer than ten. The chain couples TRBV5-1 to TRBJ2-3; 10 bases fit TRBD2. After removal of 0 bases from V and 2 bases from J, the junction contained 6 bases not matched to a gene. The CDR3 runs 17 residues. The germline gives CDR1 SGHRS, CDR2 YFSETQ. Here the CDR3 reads CASSLAVAGGTTDTQYF. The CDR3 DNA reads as TGCGCCAGCAGCTTGGCGGTAGCGGGGGGCACCACAGATACGCAGTATTTT. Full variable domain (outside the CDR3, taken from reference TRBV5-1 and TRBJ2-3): KAGVTQTPRYLIKTRGQQVTLSCSPISGHRSVSWYQQTPGQGLQFLFEYFSETQRNKGNFPGRFSGRQFSNSRSEMNVSTLELGDSALYLCASSLAVAGGTTDTQYFGPGTRLTVL.

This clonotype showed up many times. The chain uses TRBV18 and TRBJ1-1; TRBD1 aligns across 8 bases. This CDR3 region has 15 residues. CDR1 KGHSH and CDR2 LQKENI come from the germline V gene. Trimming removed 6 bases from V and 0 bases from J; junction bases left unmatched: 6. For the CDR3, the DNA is TGTGCCAGCTCCCAGGGGGCCCGGATGAACACTGAAGCTTTCTTT. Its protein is CASSQGARMNTEAFF.

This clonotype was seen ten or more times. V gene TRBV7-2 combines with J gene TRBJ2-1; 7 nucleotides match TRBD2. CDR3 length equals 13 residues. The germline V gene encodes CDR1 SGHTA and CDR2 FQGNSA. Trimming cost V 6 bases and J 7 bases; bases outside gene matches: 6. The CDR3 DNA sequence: TGTGCCAGCAGACTAGCGACGCAAAATGAGCAGTTCTTC. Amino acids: CASRLATQNEQFF.

CDR3 amino acids: CASSYVGTGAQETQYF. The CDR3 coding sequence is TGTGCCAGCAGTTACGTCGGGACAGGGGCCCAAGAGACCCAGTACTTC. This chain links TRBV6-2 or TRBV6-3 with TRBJ2-5, with 10 bases identical to TRBD1. Trimming cost V 2 bases and J 1 base; bases outside gene matches: 4. The CDR3 totals 16 residues. The germline V gene has CDR1 MNHEY and CDR2 SVGEGT.

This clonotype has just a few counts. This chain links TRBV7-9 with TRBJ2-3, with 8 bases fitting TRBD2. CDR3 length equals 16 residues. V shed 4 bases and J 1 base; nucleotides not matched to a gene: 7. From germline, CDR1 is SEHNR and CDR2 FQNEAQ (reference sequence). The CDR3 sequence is CASSSNPGLGTDTQYF. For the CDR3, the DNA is TGTGCCAGCAGCTCCAACCCGGGACTAGGCACAGATACGCAGTATTTT.

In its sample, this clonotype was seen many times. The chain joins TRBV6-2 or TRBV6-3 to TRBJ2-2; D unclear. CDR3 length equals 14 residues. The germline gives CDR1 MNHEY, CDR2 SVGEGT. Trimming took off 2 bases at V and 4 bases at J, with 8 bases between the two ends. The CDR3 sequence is CASSYPVATGELFF. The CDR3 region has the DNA TGTGCCAGCAGTTACCCTGTGGCCACCGGGGAGCTGTTTTTT.

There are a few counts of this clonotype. CDR3 DNA sequence: TGTGCCAGCAGCGTCTCAACAGGAGATAATCAGCCCCAGCATTTT. Its translation is CASSVSTGDNQPQHF. The chain carries TRBV9 and TRBJ1-5, with D perhaps matching TRBD1 (5 bases). Germline values: CDR1 SGDLS, CDR2 YYNGEE. CDR3 length equals 15 residues. V shed 2 bases and J shed 4 bases, with 13 bases lying between them.

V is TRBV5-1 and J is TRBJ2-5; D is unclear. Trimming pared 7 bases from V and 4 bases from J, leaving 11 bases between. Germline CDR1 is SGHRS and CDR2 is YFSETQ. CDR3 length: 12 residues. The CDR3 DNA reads TGCGCCAGCGGTAGGACGGGAGAGACCCAGTACTTC. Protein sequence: CASGRTGETQYF.